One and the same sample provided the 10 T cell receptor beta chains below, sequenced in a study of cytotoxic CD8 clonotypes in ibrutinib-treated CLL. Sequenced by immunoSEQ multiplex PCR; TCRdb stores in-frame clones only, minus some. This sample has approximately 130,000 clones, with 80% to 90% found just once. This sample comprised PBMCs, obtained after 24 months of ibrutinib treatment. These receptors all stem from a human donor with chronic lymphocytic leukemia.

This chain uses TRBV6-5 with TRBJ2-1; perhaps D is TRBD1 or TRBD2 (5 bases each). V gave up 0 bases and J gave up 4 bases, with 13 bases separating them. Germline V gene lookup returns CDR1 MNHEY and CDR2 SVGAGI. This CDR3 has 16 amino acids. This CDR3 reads CASSYSKRDGYNEQFF. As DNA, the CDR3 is TGTGCCAGCAGTTACTCGAAACGGGACGGGTACAATGAGCAGTTCTTC.

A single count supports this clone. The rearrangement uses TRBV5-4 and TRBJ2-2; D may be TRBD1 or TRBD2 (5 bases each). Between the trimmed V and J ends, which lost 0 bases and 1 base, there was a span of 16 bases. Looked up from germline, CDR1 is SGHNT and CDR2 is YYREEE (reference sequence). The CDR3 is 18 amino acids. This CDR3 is CASSLAVGEGRNTGELFF. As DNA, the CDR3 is TGTGCCAGCAGCTTGGCCGTAGGTGAGGGGAGGAACACCGGGGAGCTGTTTTTT.

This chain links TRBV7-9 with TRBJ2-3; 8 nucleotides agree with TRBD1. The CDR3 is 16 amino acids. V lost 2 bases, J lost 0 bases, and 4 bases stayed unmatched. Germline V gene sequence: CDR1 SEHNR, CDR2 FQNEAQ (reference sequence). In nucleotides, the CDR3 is TGTGCCAGCAGCTTATCTTGGACAGGGAGCACAGATACGCAGTATTTT. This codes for CASSLSWTGSTDTQYF.

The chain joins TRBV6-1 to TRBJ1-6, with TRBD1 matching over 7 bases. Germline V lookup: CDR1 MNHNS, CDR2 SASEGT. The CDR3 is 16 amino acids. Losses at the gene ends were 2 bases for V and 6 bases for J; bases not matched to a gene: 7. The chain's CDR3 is CASSELPGGTNSPLHF. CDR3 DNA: TGTGCCAGCAGTGAACTCCCAGGGGGTACTAATTCACCCCTCCACTTT.

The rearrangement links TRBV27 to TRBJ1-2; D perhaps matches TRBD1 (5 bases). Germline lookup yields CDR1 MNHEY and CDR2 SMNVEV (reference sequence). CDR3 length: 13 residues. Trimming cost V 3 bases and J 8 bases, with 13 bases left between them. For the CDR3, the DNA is TGTGCCAGCAGTTTTCGGGGCGCCGGGGGCTACACCTTC. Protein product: CASSFRGAGGYTF.

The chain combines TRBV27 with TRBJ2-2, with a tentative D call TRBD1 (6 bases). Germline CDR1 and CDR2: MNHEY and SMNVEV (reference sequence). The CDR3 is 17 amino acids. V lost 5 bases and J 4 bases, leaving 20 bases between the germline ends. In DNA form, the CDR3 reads TGTGCCAGCAGTCCCTTAGGGGGAACATCGAGCACCGGGGAGCTGTTTTTT. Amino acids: CASSPLGGTSSTGELFF.

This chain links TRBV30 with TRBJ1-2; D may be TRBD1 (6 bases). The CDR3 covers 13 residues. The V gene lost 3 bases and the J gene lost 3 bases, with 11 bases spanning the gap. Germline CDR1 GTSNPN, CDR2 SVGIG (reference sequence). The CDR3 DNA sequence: TGTGCCTGGAGAACAGGGACCCACTATGGCTACACCTTC. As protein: CAWRTGTHYGYTF.

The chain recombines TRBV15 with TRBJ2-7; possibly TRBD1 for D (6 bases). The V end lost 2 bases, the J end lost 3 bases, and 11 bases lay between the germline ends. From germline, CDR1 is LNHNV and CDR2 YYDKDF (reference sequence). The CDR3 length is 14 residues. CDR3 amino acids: CATSRSRTVYEQYF. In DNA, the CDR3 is TGTGCCACCAGCAGATCAAGGACAGTCTACGAGCAGTACTTC.

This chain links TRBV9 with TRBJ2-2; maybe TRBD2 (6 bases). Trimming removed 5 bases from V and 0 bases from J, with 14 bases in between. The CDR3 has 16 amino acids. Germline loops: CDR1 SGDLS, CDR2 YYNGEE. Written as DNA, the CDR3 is TGTGCCAGCAGTACATTACCGGGGGCGAACACCGGGGAGCTGTTTTTT. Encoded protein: CASSTLPGANTGELFF. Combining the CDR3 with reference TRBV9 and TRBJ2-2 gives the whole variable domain DSGVTQTPKHLITATGQRVTLRCSPRSGDLSVYWYQQSLDQGLQFLIQYYNGEERAKGNILERFSAQQFPDLHSELNLSSLELGDSALYFCASSTLPGANTGELFFGEGSRLTVL.

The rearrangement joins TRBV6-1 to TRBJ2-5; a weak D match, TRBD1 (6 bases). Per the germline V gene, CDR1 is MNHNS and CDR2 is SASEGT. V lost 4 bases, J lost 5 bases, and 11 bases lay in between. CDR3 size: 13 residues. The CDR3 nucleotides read TGTGCCAGCAGTGGGACAGTTTTGGAGACCCAGTACTTC. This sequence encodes CASSGTVLETQYF.